Listed below are T cell receptor beta chains from one sample, sequenced in a study of blood T cell repertoires in COVID-19. Data came from immunoSEQ multiplex PCR; TCRdb stores just in-frame clones and leaves some out. The data show 160,000 or so clones, around 80% seen once. Sequences were obtained from peripheral blood. Source of these receptors: a man aged 55 to 70 with active or convalescent COVID-19. Both conserved end residues are part of each CDR3. The D gene is left open where the match is weak. The size of a clone is reported for some rows only, either as once, few or many, or as a class for expanded clones.

TRBJ1-1 TRBD1 TRBV28 once TGTGCCAGCAGTTTTAACAGGGGAACTTTGGGAGCTTTCTTT CASSFNRGTLGAFF
TRBJ2-5 - TRBV6-5 - TGTGCCAGCAGGATTTCTGACAGGTCCCAAGAGACCCAGTACTTC CASRISDRSQETQYF
TRBJ1-4 - TRBV19 - TGTGCCAGTAGTTTGGACAGACCAGAAAAACTGTTTTTT CASSLDRPEKLFF
TRBJ2-1 TRBD2 TRBV18 - TGTGCCAGCTCACCACCGACGGGCGCGGGAGTGCACTACAATGAGCAGTTCTTC CASSPPTGAGVHYNEQFF
TRBJ1-2 - TRBV5-4 - TGTGCCAGCAGCTCAAGGGGACTGAACTATGGCTACACCTTC CASSSRGLNYGYTF
TRBJ2-1 TRBD2 TRBV28 - TGTGCCAGCAGTTTTGGGGGGGAGCGGCAGTTCTTC CASSFGGERQFF
TRBJ1-3 - TRBV12-3/TRBV12-4 - TGTGCCATTGTAGACTTCTCTGGAAACACCATATATTTT CAIVDFSGNTIYF
TRBJ2-6 TRBD1 TRBV2 - TGTGCCAGCACCAGACAGGGGAGCTCTGGGGCCAACGTCCTGACTTTC CASTRQGSSGANVLTF
TRBJ2-7 - TRBV28 once TGTGCTGGAGGGGACTTCTACGAGCAGTACTTC CAGGDFYEQYF
TRBJ1-1 - TRBV6-5 - TGTGCCAGCACCAGAGACTATAACACTGAAGCTTTCTTT CASTRDYNTEAFF
TRBJ1-6 TRBD1 TRBV5-6 - TGTGCCAGCAGCTCTACAGGGGGCTCTTCACCCCTCCACTTT CASSSTGGSSPLHF
TRBJ1-2 - TRBV14 - TGTGCCAGCAGCCAAGTGCCCAGCGCCTATGGCTACACCTTC CASSQVPSAYGYTF
TRBJ2-3 - TRBV12-3/TRBV12-4 - TGTGCCAGCAGCCTACATTCAGAACTAGGGCAGTATTTT CASSLHSELGQYF
TRBJ1-3 - TRBV28 - TGTGCCAGCAGCCTTAGTGGGAGCGGAAACACCATATATTTT CASSLSGSGNTIYF
TRBJ2-7 - TRBV10-3 - TGTGCCATCAGCCGCAGCTACGAGCAGTACTTC CAISRSYEQYF
TRBJ1-2 TRBD1 TRBV7-3 - TGTGCCAGCAGCGCCGACAGGGCCAGCTACACCTTC CASSADRASYTF
TRBJ2-7 TRBD1 TRBV4-2 - TGTGCCAGCAGCGTAATCGGACAGGCCTACGAGCAGTACTTC CASSVIGQAYEQYF
TRBJ2-7 TRBD1 TRBV25-1 - TGTGCCAGCAGTGCCGGACAGGGGCGCTACGAGCAGTACTTC CASSAGQGRYEQYF
TRBJ2-1 - TRBV6-6 - TGTGCCAGCAGTTCAGTCCTCATCAATGAGCAGTTCTTC CASSSVLINEQFF
TRBJ2-1 TRBD2 TRBV14 - TGTGCCAGCAGCCAAGTCAGCGGGGGCCGGTACAATGAGCAGTTCTTC CASSQVSGGRYNEQFF
TRBJ2-3 TRBD1 TRBV19 - TGTGCCAGTAGTATTCGCCCCTTTTTCGGGACAGACACAGATACGCAGTATTTT CASSIRPFFGTDTDTQYF
TRBJ1-6 TRBD1 TRBV6-5 - TGTGCCAGCAGTCCAACAGGGGATAATTCACCCCTCCACTTT CASSPTGDNSPLHF
TRBJ2-3 - TRBV11-2 - TGTGCCAGCAGCCGAGACGGGGATACGCAGTATTTT CASSRDGDTQYF
TRBJ1-2 TRBD1 TRBV5-4 - TGTGCCAGCAGCTTGGGGTCAGGGGGCCTCTATGGCTACACCTTC CASSLGSGGLYGYTF
TRBJ1-2 TRBD1 TRBV11-2 - TGTGCCAGCAGCTTCCCCGGACAGGGGGTTCACTATGGCTACACCTTC CASSFPGQGVHYGYTF
TRBJ2-7 - TRBV7-2 few TGTGCCAGCAGCGACCCGTTCGTGACAGGAGCCTACGAGCAGTACTTC CASSDPFVTGAYEQYF
TRBJ1-6 TRBD1 TRBV7-2 - TGTGCCAGCAGCTTAGGACAGGGGCGCAATTCACCCCTCCACTTT CASSLGQGRNSPLHF
TRBJ2-7 TRBD2 TRBV3-1/TRBV3-2 - TGTGCCAGCAGCTTCCAGGGTAGCGGGGGATACGAGCAGTACTTC CASSFQGSGGYEQYF
TRBJ2-7 TRBD1 TRBV4-1 - TGCGCCAGCAGCCAAACCGGGACAGGGGGGTACGAGCAGTACTTC CASSQTGTGGYEQYF
TRBJ2-7 - TRBV10-2 - TGCGCCAGCAGTGCGACAGTCGTTACCTACGAGCAGTACTTC CASSATVVTYEQYF
TRBJ2-7 TRBD2 TRBV7-8 - TGTGCCAGCAGCCTGGGACTAGCGGCCCTTGAGCAGTACTTC CASSLGLAALEQYF
TRBJ1-4 - TRBV5-1 - TGCGCCAGCAGCTTGGGGCCGTATGCTAATGAAAAACTGTTTTTT CASSLGPYANEKLFF
TRBJ1-1 TRBD1 TRBV19 once TGTGCCAGTAGTCCGGGACAGACTCCGAACACTGAAGCTTTCTTT CASSPGQTPNTEAFF
TRBJ2-2 TRBD1 TRBV5-1 - TGCGCCAGCAGCTACGGACAGGGGGCAACCGGGGAGCTGTTTTTT CASSYGQGATGELFF
TRBJ1-2 - TRBV6-5 - TGTGCCAGCGAAGACAGATATGGCTACACCTTC CASEDRYGYTF
TRBJ2-3 - TRBV7-7 - TGTGCTAGCAGCTTAAAAGCGGCCGGTACAGATACGCAGTATTTT CASSLKAAGTDTQYF
TRBJ2-1 - TRBV19 - TGTGCCAGTTCCAGGGGCTCCTACAATGAGCAGTTCTTC CASSRGSYNEQFF
TRBJ2-5 - TRBV5-1 - TGCGCCAGCAGCTTGAACCCGGACCAAGAGACCCAGTACTTC CASSLNPDQETQYF
TRBJ2-2 - TRBV5-1 - TGCGCCAGCAACCGACGAACTGACAGCGGGGAGCTGTTTTTT CASNRRTDSGELFF
TRBJ1-2 - TRBV11-2 - TGTGCCAGCAGCGCACAGGCAGTCCAGGGCTACACCTTC CASSAQAVQGYTF
TRBJ2-5 - TRBV28 - TGTGCCAGCAGTTTACCTAGTACGGGGCAAGAGACCCAGTACTTC CASSLPSTGQETQYF
TRBJ2-1 TRBD2 TRBV5-8 - TGTGCCAGCAGCTGGGCCGGGACTAGCGTTTCCGGGGAGCAGTTCTTC CASSWAGTSVSGEQFF
TRBJ2-1 - TRBV3-1/TRBV3-2 - TGTGCCAGCAGCCAGAGGCGATATGACAGATCTTCCTACAATGAGCAGTTCTTC CASSQRRYDRSSYNEQFF
TRBJ1-1 - TRBV5-1 - TGCGCCAGCATCAGGGGTTTGGGTGACACTGAAGCTTTCTTT CASIRGLGDTEAFF
TRBJ1-1 - TRBV6-5 - TGTGCCAGCACGCCGCAGGCTATGAACACTGAAGCTTTCTTT CASTPQAMNTEAFF
TRBJ1-2 - TRBV6-2/TRBV6-3 - TGTGCCAGCAGTTACGGAGGGTTCTATGGCTACACCTTC CASSYGGFYGYTF
TRBJ1-2 TRBD1 TRBV19 few TGTGCCAGTAGTCCGAGCCGGACAGGACCGTATGGCTACACCTTC CASSPSRTGPYGYTF
TRBJ2-5 TRBD2 TRBV10-1 many TGCGCCAGCAGTGGAGGGGCGGCGGGGGAACAAGAGACCCAGTACTTC CASSGGAAGEQETQYF
TRBJ2-5 TRBD2 TRBV10-3 - TGTGCCATCAGCCTAGCGGAAAAGGAGACCCAGTACTTC CAISLAEKETQYF
TRBJ1-5 - TRBV28 - TGTGCCAGCAGTTTGTACGTAGGGGCAGCCACAAATCAGCCCCAGCATTTT CASSLYVGAATNQPQHF
TRBJ2-7 TRBD1 TRBV7-9 - TGTGCCAGCAGCTTAGCGGGACAGACCGTGGGGGAGCAGTACTTC CASSLAGQTVGEQYF
TRBJ1-2 TRBD1 TRBV3-1/TRBV3-2 - TGTGCCAGCAACCGGGGACAGGGGGACTATGGCTACACCTTC CASNRGQGDYGYTF
TRBJ1-5 - TRBV2 - TGTGCCAGCACTACAGGGTATGATCAGCCCCAGCATTTT CASTTGYDQPQHF
TRBJ2-7 TRBD1 TRBV10-3 - TGTGCCATCACGCCCGGGACAGGGCCCTACGAGCAGTACTTC CAITPGTGPYEQYF
TRBJ2-7 TRBD1 TRBV29-1 - TGCAGCGTTGATAAGGGGGCAGGTGAGCAGTACTTC CSVDKGAGEQYF
TRBJ1-4 - TRBV19 - TGTGCCAGTATTAAAAGGACAGTTCCTGACGCAACTAATGAAAAACTGTTTTTT CASIKRTVPDATNEKLFF
TRBJ2-7 - TRBV28 few TGTGCCAGCAGTCTACCGGGGATGTCCTACGAGCAGTACTTC CASSLPGMSYEQYF
TRBJ1-1 - TRBV5-4 - TGTGCCAGCAGCCCCCCGGGGTTCAACACTGAAGCTTTCTTT CASSPPGFNTEAFF
TRBJ2-3 TRBD1 TRBV5-1 - TGCGCCAGCAGCTTGGCTGGACAGGGGGCCACAGATACGCAGTATTTT CASSLAGQGATDTQYF
TRBJ2-3 TRBD2 TRBV3-1/TRBV3-2 - TGTGCCAGCAGCCCCTTAGCGGGGGGGATCACAGATACGCAGTATTTT CASSPLAGGITDTQYF